A single sample gave rise to the 31 T cell receptor beta chains below, sequenced in a study of OX40 agonist ivuxolimab in advanced cancers. Measured with immunoSEQ multiplex PCR; TCRdb has only the in-frame clones, and not every one. The table includes some 140,000 clones, 90% detected once. Sequencing was performed on CD4+ or CD8+ T cells sorted from blood, taken in a trial of the OX40 agonist ivuxolimab. These receptors originate from an adult with an advanced solid tumor such as melanoma, head and neck, liver or kidney cancer.

A note on this clone: Other DNA sequences in this sample translate to the same CDR3. This rearrangement joins TRBV5-1 to TRBJ2-5; the match to TRBD1 covers 8 bases. Germline CDR1 SGHRS, CDR2 YFSETQ. The CDR3 covers 14 residues. With 2 bases clipped from V and 3 bases from J, the junction kept 3 bases outside the gene matches. CDR3 nucleotides: TGCGCCAGCAGCTTCCAGGGGGCTGAAGAGACCCAGTACTTC. Protein product: CASSFQGAEETQYF.

The chain employs TRBV15 and TRBJ2-7, with 8 bases aligning to TRBD2. Germline V gene lookup returns CDR1 LNHNV and CDR2 YYDKDF (reference sequence). CDR3 size: 17 residues. V lost 5 bases to trimming and J lost 4 bases; unmatched junction nucleotides: 16. CDR3 sequence reads: CATSGELLADKRYEQYF. CDR3 sequence (DNA): TGTGCCACCAGCGGGGAGCTACTAGCGGATAAGAGGTACGAGCAGTACTTC.

The chain joins TRBV6-4 to TRBJ2-3; D unresolved. V lost 4 bases and J 8 bases, leaving 16 bases between the germline ends. The CDR3 consists of 14 residues. Germline CDR1 is MRHNA and CDR2 is SNTAGT. The CDR3 bases are TGTGCCAGCAGTGCAGGAACAGAGACGGGTACGCAGTATTTT. Protein sequence: CASSAGTETGTQYF.

The chain carries TRBV7-3 and TRBJ1-2; D gene ambiguous. Germline CDR1 is SGHTA and CDR2 is FQGTGA. The CDR3 runs to 13 residues. Trimming shortened V by 1 base and J by 6 bases, and 9 bases separated the two germline ends. The CDR3 DNA reads as TGTGCCAGCAGCTTAAAACCGGCTAATGGCTACACCTTC. This sequence encodes CASSLKPANGYTF. The variable domain in full, with the rest retrieved from reference TRBV7-3 and TRBJ1-2, is GAGVSQTPSNKVTEKGKYVELRCDPISGHTALYWYRQSLGQGPEFLIYFQGTGAADDSGLPNDRFFAVRPEGSVSTLKIQRTERGDSAVYLCASSLKPANGYTFGSGTRLTVV.

This clone was seen only once. The gene calls are TRBV16 and TRBJ1-5; unclear D gene. The CDR3 has 13 residues. Germline V lookup: CDR1 KGHSY, CDR2 FQNENV. Trimming removed 2 bases at V and 8 bases at J, with 10 bases between. The CDR3 spells CASSQGHAEPQHF. The CDR3 bases are TGTGCCAGCAGCCAAGGGCACGCGGAGCCCCAGCATTTT.

The V gene is TRBV5-1, the J gene TRBJ1-3, with no clear D. Trimming pared 0 bases from V and 2 bases from J, leaving 9 bases between. CDR1 SGHRS and CDR2 YFSETQ come from the germline V gene. The CDR3 runs 15 residues. CDR3 residues: CASSLGTEAGNTIYF. The CDR3 DNA reads TGCGCCAGCAGCTTGGGGACCGAGGCTGGAAACACCATATATTTT.

V and J are TRBV4-1 and TRBJ2-7; a weak D match, TRBD2 (5 bases). CDR3 length: 16 amino acids. V dropped 0 bases and J dropped 7 bases, with 19 bases sitting between them. From germline, CDR1 is MGHRA and CDR2 YSYEKL. CDR3 amino acids: CASSQDRLRATTEQYF. The CDR3 region has the DNA TGCGCCAGCAGCCAAGATCGCTTGCGGGCGACGACAGAGCAGTACTTC.

The chain carries TRBV28 and TRBJ2-7, with TRBD1 matching 11 bases. Trimming took 6 bases from V and 2 from J; bases not matched to a gene: 9. Germline values: CDR1 MDHEN, CDR2 SYDVKM. This CDR3 has 16 residues. CDR3 coding DNA: TGTGCCAGCAGCCCATGGGGGGGACAGGGGGCCTACGAGCAGTACTTC. It yields the protein CASSPWGGQGAYEQYF.

The rearrangement links TRBV11-1 to TRBJ2-1; no reliable D call. This CDR3 spans 13 amino acids. From germline, CDR1 is SGHAT and CDR2 FQDESV (reference sequence). Trimming cost V 5 bases and J 7 bases, with 12 bases left between them. The CDR3 loop is CASSPTTENEQFF. The CDR3 nucleotides read TGTGCCAGCAGCCCAACCACAGAAAATGAGCAGTTCTTC. The variable domain in full, with the rest retrieved from reference TRBV11-1 and TRBJ2-1, is EAEVAQSPRYKITEKSQAVAFWCDPISGHATLYWYRQILGQGPELLVQFQDESVVDDSQLPKDRFSAERLKGVDSTLKIQPAELGDSAMYLCASSPTTENEQFFGPGTRLTVL.

V gene TRBV28 combines with J gene TRBJ2-1, with D unresolved. The CDR3 extends over 11 amino acids. The ends were cut back, 5 bases at V and 5 bases at J, with 4 bases in the middle. Germline-derived CDR1 and CDR2 are MDHEN and SYDVKM. The CDR3 nucleotides are TGTGCCAGCAGTGAAAACAATGAGCAGTTCTTC. Protein: CASSENNEQFF.

V and J are TRBV9 and TRBJ1-2; no clear D. V lost 0 bases and J 7 bases, leaving 7 bases between the germline ends. CDR3 size: 12 residues. CDR1 is SGDLS, CDR2 YYNGEE, per germline. The CDR3 coding sequence is TGTGCCAGCAGCGTAGGGGGTGGTGGCTACACCTTC. This sequence encodes CASSVGGGGYTF.

The gene calls are TRBV15 and TRBJ2-7; 10 nucleotides line up with TRBD1. CDR1 and CDR2 (germline): LNHNV, YYDKDF (reference sequence). CDR3 size: 16 residues. V shed 3 bases, J shed 5 bases, and the junction held 10 bases outside the gene matches. The CDR3 DNA is TGTGCCACCAGCAGGGGGGGGACAGGGGCCCTACACGAGCAGTACTTC. Amino acid sequence: CATSRGGTGALHEQYF.

This chain links TRBV7-3 with TRBJ1-1, with unresolved D. The CDR3 spans 14 residues. V lost 4 bases and J 3 bases, leaving 12 bases between the germline ends. Per the germline V gene, CDR1 is SGHTA and CDR2 is FQGTGA. CDR3: CASSSGLGDTEAFF. The CDR3 DNA is TGTGCCAGCAGCTCCGGACTCGGGGACACTGAAGCTTTCTTT.

The chain carries TRBV18 and TRBJ2-7; D is ambiguous. The germline gives CDR1 KGHSH, CDR2 LQKENI. Deletions cut 0 bases from V and 3 bases from J, with 9 bases between. The CDR3 is 14 amino acids. The CDR3 bases are TGTGCCAGCTCACCACCGACCAAGGTCTACGAGCAGTACTTC. As protein: CASSPPTKVYEQYF.

This clone was picked up one time. The V gene is TRBV4-1, the J gene TRBJ1-5; D is unclear. Germline CDR1 is MGHRA and CDR2 is YSYEKL. This CDR3 is built from 16 residues. V gave up 4 bases and J gave up 0 bases, with 13 bases separating them. Here the CDR3 reads CASSPRGGDSNQPQHF. The CDR3 region has the DNA TGCGCCAGCAGCCCCCGAGGCGGGGATAGCAATCAGCCCCAGCATTTT.

A single count supports this clone. The chain couples TRBV9 to TRBJ2-1, with 8 positions matching TRBD2. V lost 4 bases to trimming and J lost 3 bases; unmatched junction nucleotides: 6. There are 15 residues in the CDR3. CDR1 and CDR2 (germline): SGDLS, YYNGEE. The CDR3 region has the DNA TGTGCCAGCAGCCCGGGACTAGATTTCTACAATGAGCAGTTCTTC. It is translated as CASSPGLDFYNEQFF.

This sequence joins TRBV28 and TRBJ1-1, with a weak D call TRBD1 (5 bases). The V gene lost 6 bases and the J gene lost 0 bases, with 17 bases spanning the gap. The CDR3 covers 16 residues. Per germline, CDR1 MDHEN and CDR2 SYDVKM. CDR3 DNA: TGTGCCAGCAGGCCGGGCCGGGGGGTAATGAACACTGAAGCTTTCTTT. Translated: CASRPGRGVMNTEAFF.

The chain recombines TRBV28 with TRBJ2-1; no firm D call. CDR3 length: 15 residues. CDR1 is MDHEN, CDR2 SYDVKM, per germline. Between the trimmed V and J ends, which lost 4 bases and 1 base, there was a span of 11 bases. The CDR3 spells CASSSSLRSYNEQFF. CDR3 nucleotide sequence: TGTGCCAGCAGTTCCAGTCTGAGGTCCTACAATGAGCAGTTCTTC.

This rearrangement joins TRBV7-2 to TRBJ2-5; D unclear. Trimming took off 5 bases at V and 3 bases at J, with 4 bases between the two ends. This CDR3 has 11 amino acids. Germline-derived CDR1 and CDR2 are SGHTA and FQGNSA. CDR3 nucleotide sequence: TGTGCCAGCAGCCGGGAAGAGACCCAGTACTTC. Translation gives CASSREETQYF.

This sequence joins TRBV30 and TRBJ1-6; D is uncertain. V gave up 1 base and J gave up 13 bases, with 11 bases separating them. Germline V gene lookup returns CDR1 GTSNPN and CDR2 SVGIG (reference sequence). The CDR3 is made up of 12 amino acids. CDR3 in amino acids: CAWSAGNVPLHF. The CDR3 coding sequence is TGTGCCTGGAGTGCGGGTAACGTCCCCCTCCACTTT.

A few counts support this clone. This sequence joins TRBV18 and TRBJ2-5; D gene uncertain. The length of the CDR3 is 13 residues. Trimming cost V 4 bases and J 1 base, with 7 bases left between them. The germline gives CDR1 KGHSH, CDR2 LQKENI. The CDR3 DNA reads TGTGCCAGCTCACTTGCCAGCCAAGAGACCCAGTACTTC. Translation gives CASSLASQETQYF.

The chain links TRBV7-9 to TRBJ1-5; no clear D. Looked up from germline, CDR1 is SEHNR and CDR2 is FQNEAQ (reference sequence). The CDR3 totals 14 residues. Trimming took off 1 base at V and 3 bases at J, with 7 bases between the two ends. CDR3 sequence: CASSLGSTNQPQHF. Here the CDR3 DNA reads TGTGCCAGCAGCTTAGGCAGCACCAATCAGCCCCAGCATTTT.

This sequence joins TRBV5-1 and TRBJ2-5; D remains unclear. CDR1 and CDR2 (germline): SGHRS, YFSETQ. This CDR3 has 16 amino acids. The CDR3 DNA is TGCTCAACATCGAGAACCCCCGGTGGCGTAGCAGAGACCCAGTACTTC. Translating it yields CSTSRTPGGVAETQYF.

This chain's CDR3 is CASRSGNYGYTF. The CDR3 bases are TGTGCCAGCCGCTCGGGAAACTATGGCTACACCTTC. The V call is TRBV6-4, the J call TRBJ1-2; D ambiguous. The CDR3 covers 12 residues. Germline-derived CDR1 and CDR2 are MRHNA and SNTAGT. Trimming removed 8 bases at V and 2 bases at J, with 9 bases between.

The J gene is TRBJ2-7, the V gene TRBV7-9, with D unclear. CDR1 SEHNR and CDR2 FQNEAQ come from the germline V gene (reference sequence). The CDR3 runs 14 residues. V was pared by 1 base and J by 5 bases, with 12 bases between. CDR3 nucleotide sequence: TGTGCCAGCAGCTTAGTTTCTCGGCATCACGAGCAGTACTTC. Amino acid sequence: CASSLVSRHHEQYF.

The chain is built from TRBV9 and TRBJ1-3, with a weak D call TRBD1 (6 bases). Germline V gives CDR1 SGDLS, CDR2 YYNGEE. The CDR3 totals 17 residues. Trimming pared 2 bases from V and 1 base from J, leaving 16 bases between. The CDR3 here is CASSVDPSRGSGNTIYF. CDR3 nucleotides: TGTGCCAGCAGCGTCGACCCGAGTAGGGGGTCTGGAAACACCATATATTTT.

The chain has TRBV19 and TRBJ2-1, with TRBD2 matching 8 bases. Germline V gene sequence: CDR1 LNHDA, CDR2 SQIVND (reference sequence). The CDR3 totals 16 residues. The V segment lost 5 bases and the J segment 0 bases; nucleotides outside the gene matches: 6. The CDR3 region is CASSPTSGYSYNEQFF. For the CDR3, the DNA is TGTGCCAGTAGTCCAACTAGCGGATACTCCTACAATGAGCAGTTCTTC.

This clone was seen a single time. The chain is built from TRBV27 and TRBJ2-7; no clear D. The CDR3 loop spans 15 amino acids. V shed 5 bases and J shed 3 bases, with 17 bases lying between them. The germline V gene encodes CDR1 MNHEY and CDR2 SMNVEV (reference sequence). CDR3 amino acids: CASSPALGQVYEQYF. Here the CDR3 DNA reads TGTGCCAGCAGTCCCGCCCTTGGGCAGGTCTACGAGCAGTACTTC.

The V gene is TRBV7-3, the J gene TRBJ2-1; tentatively, D is TRBD1 or TRBD2 (5 bases each). The CDR3 runs to 16 residues. CDR1 is SGHTA, CDR2 FQGTGA, per germline. Trimming removed 0 bases at V and 0 bases at J, with 9 bases between. The CDR3 here is CASSLTAGSSYNEQFF. The DNA of the CDR3 is TGTGCCAGCAGCTTAACGGCAGGGAGCTCCTACAATGAGCAGTTCTTC.

This chain connects TRBV28 to TRBJ1-5; D unresolved. Germline V CDR1 and CDR2: MDHEN, SYDVKM. The CDR3 consists of 16 residues. The V end was cut by 2 bases, the J end by 4 bases, with 15 bases between. The CDR3 here is CASSLKAQPENQPQHF. The CDR3 nucleotides read TGTGCCAGCAGTTTAAAGGCGCAGCCCGAAAATCAGCCCCAGCATTTT.

This chain connects TRBV6-1 to TRBJ2-1, with D possibly TRBD1 on 6 matching bases. Germline V gene lookup returns CDR1 MNHNS and CDR2 SASEGT. The CDR3 is 16 residues long. Trimming left V 4 bases short and J 2 bases short, with 15 bases between. The CDR3 nucleotides read TGTGCCAGCAGTGGCCGAAGAGGGACACCCTACAATGAGCAGTTCTTC. Protein product: CASSGRRGTPYNEQFF.